Below, 18 T cell receptor beta chains from the same sample are listed, as sequenced in a study of Ad26.COV2.S vaccination and SARS-CoV-2 variants. Sequencing was performed with immunoSEQ multiplex PCR; in TCRdb, only in-frame clones are kept and a portion is missing. The sample includes over 110,000 clones, 86% of them seen just once. The specimen comprised peripheral blood, sampled after recovery from COVID-19. Source of these receptors: a human donor who had recovered from COVID-19.

The V gene is TRBV7-9, the J gene TRBJ1-6, with 8 bases matching TRBD1. The CDR3 has 15 amino acids. Looked up from germline, CDR1 is SEHNR and CDR2 is FQNEAQ (reference sequence). V was pared by 3 bases and J by 10 bases, with 8 bases of the junction left unmatched. The CDR3 bases are TGTGCCAGCAGCTTGGGTGACAGGGGATACTCACCCCTCCACTTT. Amino acids: CASSLGDRGYSPLHF. The entire variable domain, with the rest obtained from reference TRBV7-9 and TRBJ1-6, is as follows: DTGVSQNPRHKITKRGQNVTFRCDPISEHNRLYWYRQTLGQGPEFLTYFQNEAQLEKSRLLSDRFSAERPKGSFSTLEIQRTEQGDSAMYLCASSLGDRGYSPLHFGNGTRLTVT.

The chain is built from TRBV30 and TRBJ2-1; D might be TRBD2 (6 bases). The CDR3 contains 14 residues. V lost 3 bases to trimming and J lost 8 bases, with 17 bases between them. The germline CDR1 and CDR2 sequences are GTSNPN and SVGIG (reference sequence). The CDR3 reads CAWSDYGSWDEQFF. In DNA, the CDR3 is TGTGCCTGGAGCGACTACGGGAGTTGGGATGAGCAGTTCTTC.

Notes on this clone: Different DNA sequences within this sample yield the same CDR3. V and J are TRBV28 and TRBJ2-7; perhaps D is TRBD1 or TRBD2 (6 bases each). V was pared by 6 bases and J by 0 bases, with 12 bases between. CDR1 and CDR2 (germline): MDHEN, SYDVKM. This CDR3 is 14 amino acids long. CDR3 DNA sequence: TGTGCCAGCAGCCGAGGGGGGCCCTCCTACGAGCAGTACTTC. Protein: CASSRGGPSYEQYF.

In DNA form, the CDR3 reads TGTGCCAGTAGTCCAAGGACAGGGGGATACACTGAAGCTTTCTTT. Protein product: CASSPRTGGYTEAFF. This chain uses TRBV19 with TRBJ1-1; 10 positions agree with TRBD1. This CDR3 has 15 residues. Unmatched junction bases numbered 6, after V lost 5 bases and J lost 3 bases. The germline V gene has CDR1 LNHDA and CDR2 SQIVND (reference sequence).

This chain connects TRBV15 to TRBJ1-1; no reliable D call. V was cut by 1 base and J by 1 base, with 7 bases left in between. The germline V gene encodes CDR1 LNHNV and CDR2 YYDKDF (reference sequence). The CDR3 consists of 14 residues. The CDR3 region is CATSRGLGNTEAFF. DNA for the CDR3: TGTGCCACCAGCAGAGGTTTAGGGAACACTGAAGCTTTCTTT.

The V and J genes are TRBV7-2 and TRBJ1-4; D might be TRBD1 (6 bases). The CDR3 runs 15 residues. Germline V gives CDR1 SGHTA, CDR2 FQGNSA. V was trimmed by 5 bases and J by 3 bases, leaving 13 bases between them. This CDR3 is CASSLTSGANEKLFF. The CDR3 DNA follows: TGTGCCAGCAGCCTAACCTCAGGGGCTAATGAAAAACTGTTTTTT.

This clone has just one count. J is TRBJ1-6 and V is TRBV11-2; D may be TRBD1 (6 bases). The germline CDR1 and CDR2 sequences are SGHAT and FQNNGV. Trimming took off 5 bases at V and 7 bases at J, with 15 bases between the two ends. The CDR3 consists of 15 residues. CDR3 loop: CASSLNDRQNSPLHF. Here the CDR3 DNA reads TGTGCCAGCAGCCTCAATGACAGGCAAAATTCACCCCTCCACTTT.

This rearrangement joins TRBV2 to TRBJ2-4; 8 bases agree with TRBD1. Germline loops: CDR1 SNHLY, CDR2 FYNNEI. J lost 0 bases, V lost 7 bases, and 11 bases had no gene match. The CDR3 contains 17 residues. The chain's CDR3 is CASTSRDRTQAKNIQYF. DNA of the CDR3: TGTGCCAGCACTTCAAGGGACAGGACCCAAGCCAAAAACATTCAGTACTTC.

The rearrangement uses TRBV5-1 and TRBJ1-1; no definite D call. V lost 0 bases and J 5 bases, leaving 14 bases between the germline ends. Germline CDR1 reads SGHRS; CDR2 reads YFSETQ. The CDR3 loop spans 15 amino acids. The CDR3 sequence is CASSLAAGSGTEAFF. The CDR3 DNA reads as TGCGCCAGCAGCTTGGCAGCGGGGAGTGGAACTGAAGCTTTCTTT. The full variable domain, completed using reference TRBV5-1 and TRBJ1-1, is KAGVTQTPRYLIKTRGQQVTLSCSPISGHRSVSWYQQTPGQGLQFLFEYFSETQRNKGNFPGRFSGRQFSNSRSEMNVSTLELGDSALYLCASSLAAGSGTEAFFGQGTRLTVV.

This clone has just a few counts. The chain is built from TRBV28 and TRBJ2-3, with D possibly TRBD2 on 7 matching bases. V was shortened by 1 base and J by 0 bases, with 20 bases between the two germline ends. The CDR3 sequence is 19 residues long. The germline CDR1 and CDR2 sequences are MDHEN and SYDVKM. The CDR3 nucleotides are TGTGCCAGCAGTTTATTGGGGGGCTGGCTAGCGGAGAGCACAGATACGCAGTATTTT. Protein sequence: CASSLLGGWLAESTDTQYF.

The V and J genes are TRBV27 and TRBJ2-3, with TRBD2 identical over 8 bases. The CDR3 is made up of 17 amino acids. The V gene's germline CDR1 is MNHEY and CDR2 SMNVEV (reference sequence). Germline trimming cut 2 bases from V and 1 base from J; bases unmatched to any gene: 8. CDR3 loop: CASSLAPLSGGTDTQYF. CDR3 nucleotide sequence: TGTGCCAGCAGTTTAGCACCCCTTAGCGGGGGCACAGATACGCAGTATTTT.

This clone has just one count. The J gene is TRBJ2-7, the V gene TRBV7-5; the table gives TRBD1 as D, unverified against the DNA. TRBV7-5 has pseudogene status. This CDR3 spans 14 amino acids. CDR3 coding DNA: TGTGCCAGAAGCTCTGCCGGGACAGCCTACGAGCAGTACTTC. Translating gives CARSSAGTAYEQYF.

The chain has TRBV20-1 and TRBJ2-1; no definite D call. Trimming took off 3 bases at V and 9 bases at J, with 9 bases between the two ends. The germline CDR1 and CDR2 sequences are DFQATT and SNEGSKA (reference sequence). The CDR3 has 11 residues. CDR3 residues: CSASPRVEQFF. DNA of the CDR3: TGCAGTGCTAGTCCAAGGGTTGAGCAGTTCTTC.

The chain is built from TRBV12-3 or TRBV12-4 and TRBJ2-3; D uncertain. The length of the CDR3 is 12 residues. V shed 6 bases and J shed 7 bases, with 11 bases lying between them. For the CDR3, the DNA is TGTGCCAGCAGGCTTGACCCCCATACGCAGTATTTT. Translated, it gives CASRLDPHTQYF.

The chain links TRBV19 to TRBJ1-4; D gene uncertain. The germline gives CDR1 LNHDA, CDR2 SQIVND (reference sequence). CDR3 length: 11 amino acids. V gave up 3 bases and J gave up 7 bases, with 3 bases separating them. The CDR3 bases are TGTGCCAGTAGTATGGGTGAAAAACTGTTTTTT. Translated, it gives CASSMGEKLFF.

In its sample, this clone was seen once. V and J are TRBV4-1 and TRBJ1-1, with TRBD1 matching over 9 bases. V dropped 0 bases and J dropped 6; count of bases not matched to a gene: 5. The CDR3 is 15 amino acids. Germline CDR1 is MGHRA and CDR2 is YSYEKL. For the CDR3, the DNA is TGCGCCAGCAGCCAAGATACAGGGGGCTTTGCTGAAGCTTTCTTT. It encodes CASSQDTGGFAEAFF.

The chain has TRBV19 and TRBJ2-2; D is possibly TRBD1 (6 bases). CDR1 is LNHDA, CDR2 SQIVND, per germline (reference sequence). This CDR3 region has 13 residues. The V end lost 5 bases, the J end lost 7 bases, and 11 bases lay between the germline ends. The CDR3 loop is CASSYTGFGELFF. In nucleotides, the CDR3 is TGTGCCAGTAGTTATACAGGGTTCGGGGAGCTGTTTTTT.

This clone was detected only once. The V and J genes are TRBV20-1 and TRBJ1-1; TRBD1 matches 9 bases. CDR3 length equals 16 residues. Germline trimming cut 3 bases from V and 0 bases from J; bases unmatched to any gene: 8. From germline, CDR1 is DFQATT and CDR2 SNEGSKA (reference sequence). The DNA for the CDR3 is TGCAGTGCTAGTAAACAGGGGGCCCCAATGAACACTGAAGCTTTCTTT. As protein: CSASKQGAPMNTEAFF.